This T cell receptor beta chain was recorded in a study of blood T cells in healthy people across ages. Findings and caveats of the study: Reliance upon unsorted PBMCs precluded definitive naive versus antigen-experienced comparison.

For the second PCR, which ran for roughly 6 to 11 cycles, a sample-barcoded 5' primer and a J-beta primer mix were used. One entry per CDR3 protein results from TCRdb running MiXCR on the 5' RACE reads. Here the sample spans about 760,000 distinct CDR3 sequences, more than 50% being singletons. Those donating, healthy Caucasian individuals from Russia, were aged about 6 to 100. In germline, CDR1 is SGHRS, CDR2 YFSETQ. The CDR3 sequence is 14 residues long. Unmatched junction bases numbered 10, after V lost 4 bases and J lost 9 bases. This clonotype was counted between two and nine times. No antigen is known for it.

The clonotype originates from a man aged 35-49 years in good health. Sequenced: blood. The chain is built from TRBV5-1 and TRBJ2-1; TRBD1 agrees at 7 bases. The DNA of the CDR3 is TGCGCCAGCAGCATGCGGACAGGTAGGAGTGAGCAGTTCTTC. It is translated as CASSMRTGRSEQFF.